These T cell receptor beta chains were read from a single sample in a study of post-analysis software for immune sequencing data. TCRdb itself ran the PCR reads through MiXCR, one entry per CDR3 protein. The sample consists of about 260,000 distinct CDR3 sequences, 36% of them appearing once. The sequenced material came from blood. The receptors were sampled from a girl aged 10 to 17 with multiple sclerosis. Each CDR3 is given with its conserved first and last residue. D genes are given only for firm matches. Clone size is stated in some rows and not others, as once, few, many or a class when expanded.

d_call clone_size j_call v_call cdr3_nt cdr3_aa
NA few TRBJ1-1 TRBV24-1 TGTGCCACCAGTGATTTTGAGGGGGTCGGAGCTTTCTTT CATSDFEGVGAFF
NA many TRBJ2-5 TRBV5-1 TGCGCCAGCAGGGATGGGGAGACCCAGTACTTC CASRDGETQYF
NA NA TRBJ2-2 TRBV3-1 TGTGCCAGCGGCCACAGGGCGAACACCGGGGAGCTGTTTTTT CASGHRANTGELFF
NA NA TRBJ1-1 TRBV15 TGTGCCACCAGCTTTCAGGGTCTCACTGAAGCTTTCTTT CATSFQGLTEAFF
NA NA TRBJ1-4 TRBV28 TGTGCCAGCGGGTATGCAACTAATGAAAAACTGTTTTTT CASGYATNEKLFF
NA many TRBJ2-1 TRBV5-1 TGCGCCAGCAGAAAGCTAGACAATGAGCAGTTCTTC CASRKLDNEQFF
NA NA TRBJ1-1 TRBV10-3 TGTGCCATCAGTGGCGGACAGACCATGAACACTGAAGCTTTCTTT CAISGGQTMNTEAFF
NA NA TRBJ2-7 TRBV5-6 TGTGCCAGCAGCTTTTGGGTTTCCCTCGCCTACGAGCAGTACTTC CASSFWVSLAYEQYF
TRBD2 many TRBJ2-1 TRBV6-4 TGTGCCAGCAGTGACGGCGGGAGTCGGGATGAGCAGTTCTTC CASSDGGSRDEQFF
TRBD2 NA TRBJ2-3 TRBV20-1 TGCAGTGCTGGTTCTAGCGGGGGGATCACAGATACGCAGTATTTT CSAGSSGGITDTQYF